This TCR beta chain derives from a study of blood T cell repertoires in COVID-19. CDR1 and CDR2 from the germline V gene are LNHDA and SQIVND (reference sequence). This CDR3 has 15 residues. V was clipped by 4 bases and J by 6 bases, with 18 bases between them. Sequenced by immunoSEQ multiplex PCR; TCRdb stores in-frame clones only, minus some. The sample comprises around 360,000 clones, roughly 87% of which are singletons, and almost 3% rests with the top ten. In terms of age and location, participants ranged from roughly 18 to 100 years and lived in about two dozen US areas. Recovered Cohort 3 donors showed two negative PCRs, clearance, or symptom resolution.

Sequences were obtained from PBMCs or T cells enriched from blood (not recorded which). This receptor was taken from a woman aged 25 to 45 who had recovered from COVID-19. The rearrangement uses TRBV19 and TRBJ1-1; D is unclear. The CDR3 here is CASSTQIHTTAEAFF. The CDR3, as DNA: TGTGCCAGTAGTACCCAGATACATACAACCGCTGAAGCTTTCTTT.